What follows are 19 T cell receptor beta chains derived from one specimen sequenced in a study of control samples from healthy donors and cancer patients. Produced via immunoSEQ multiplex PCR; TCRdb's table is partial and in-frame only. The data show hundreds of thousands of clones, 80% to 95% seen once. The sequencing input was PBMCs. Receptors were obtained from a man in his forties or fifties with head and neck cancer.

The chain is built from TRBV21-1 and TRBJ2-1. TRBV21-1 is annotated as a pseudogene. CDR3 length: 16 residues. CDR3 DNA sequence: TGTGCCAGCAGCAAAGCTGGGACGCCAACCTACAATGAGCAGTTCTTC. Translated: CASSKAGTPTYNEQFF.

The chain couples TRBV29-1 to TRBJ2-1; TRBD2 aligns across 10 bases. Germline V CDR1 and CDR2: SQVTM, ANQGSEA. Trimming removed 7 bases from V and 6 bases from J; junction bases left unmatched: 9. This CDR3 has 14 residues. The CDR3 sequence is CSDFSAGGPNEQFF. The CDR3 bases are TGCAGCGACTTCTCAGCGGGAGGGCCCAATGAGCAGTTCTTC.

The rearrangement uses TRBV28 and TRBJ1-2; D ambiguous. The CDR3 loop spans 14 amino acids. Germline values: CDR1 MDHEN, CDR2 SYDVKM. Trimming stripped 2 bases from V and 2 bases from J, with 9 bases between. In nucleotides, the CDR3 is TGTGCCAGCAGTTTAGATCATCGGAACTATGGCTACACCTTC. This codes for CASSLDHRNYGYTF.

The gene calls are TRBV5-1 and TRBJ2-2, with D hard to call. V was shortened by 3 bases and J by 6 bases, with 12 bases between the two germline ends. This CDR3 is built from 14 residues. Germline CDR1 SGHRS, CDR2 YFSETQ. Written as DNA, the CDR3 is TGCGCCAGCAGCTCGGTCGTCGGGTCCGGGGAGCTGTTTTTT. It is translated as CASSSVVGSGELFF.

The rearrangement links TRBV27 to TRBJ1-4, with TRBD1 identical over 7 bases. Germline CDR1 MNHEY, CDR2 SMNVEV (reference sequence). This CDR3 comprises 12 residues. Trimming cost V 8 bases and J 8 bases; bases outside gene matches: 5. CDR3 sequence reads: CASSSTGEKLFF. CDR3 DNA: TGTGCCAGCTCTTCGACAGGGGAAAAACTGTTTTTT.

The CDR3 spells CASSDPGGVDGYTF. CDR3 in DNA: TGTGCCAGCAGTGATCCAGGTGGAGTGGATGGCTACACCTTC. The chain combines TRBV6-4 with TRBJ1-2; unclear D gene. Trimming removed 3 bases at V and 6 bases at J, with 14 bases between. In germline, CDR1 is MRHNA, CDR2 SNTAGT. CDR3 size: 14 residues.

The V gene is TRBV12-3 or TRBV12-4, the J gene TRBJ2-7; D is perhaps TRBD1 (6 bases). V was clipped by 6 bases and J by 7 bases, with 16 bases between them. This CDR3 has 13 residues. The CDR3 loop is CASSKRTAKEQYF. DNA of the CDR3: TGTGCCAGCAGCAAACGGACAGCGAAGGAGCAGTACTTC.

The chain has TRBV27 and TRBJ1-2; D ambiguous. Deletions cut 5 bases from V and 1 base from J, with 11 bases between. Per the germline V gene, CDR1 is MNHEY and CDR2 is SMNVEV (reference sequence). The CDR3 is 14 amino acids. CDR3 DNA sequence: TGTGCCAGCAGTACGGGAGCTTTTAACTATGGCTACACCTTC. Amino acid sequence: CASSTGAFNYGYTF.

This clone appeared once. The V gene is TRBV20-1, the J gene TRBJ2-5; D may correspond to TRBD1 or TRBD2 (5 bases each). The CDR3 runs 11 residues. CDR1 is DFQATT and CDR2 is SNEGSKA in the germline V gene (reference sequence). V was pared by 7 bases and J by 5 bases, with 11 bases between. CDR3 in amino acids: CSGPWGETQYF. CDR3 nucleotides: TGCAGTGGCCCCTGGGGGGAGACCCAGTACTTC.

The chain carries TRBV5-4 and TRBJ2-7, with 10 bases fitting TRBD2. CDR3 length: 14 amino acids. The V gene's germline CDR1 is SGHNT and CDR2 YYREEE (reference sequence). V dropped 4 bases and J dropped 4; count of bases not matched to a gene: 5. This CDR3 is CASSVAGGTYEQYF. The CDR3 region has the DNA TGTGCCAGCAGCGTAGCGGGGGGTACGTACGAGCAGTACTTC.

This rearrangement joins TRBV7-2 to TRBJ2-3; D remains ambiguous. CDR3 length equals 16 residues. V was shortened by 1 base and J by 6 bases, with 17 bases between the two germline ends. CDR1 and CDR2 from the germline V gene are SGHTA and FQGNSA. The CDR3, as DNA: TGTGCCAGCAGCTTAGGCGGCACCACGACGGGTGATACGCAGTATTTT. Residues: CASSLGGTTTGDTQYF.

The sample holds one count of this clone. The rearrangement links TRBV30 to TRBJ1-4; a weak D match, TRBD1 (6 bases). CDR3 length: 12 residues. CDR1 GTSNPN and CDR2 SVGIG come from the germline V gene (reference sequence). V lost 4 bases to trimming and J lost 4 bases, with 7 bases between them. This CDR3 reads CAWNRVNEKLFF. The CDR3 nucleotides are TGTGCCTGGAACAGGGTTAATGAAAAACTGTTTTTT.

This chain links TRBV6-5 with TRBJ2-1, with D possibly matching TRBD2 (5 bases). Germline loops: CDR1 MNHEY, CDR2 SVGAGI. The CDR3 extends over 14 amino acids. V lost 2 bases and J lost 2, with 7 bases in between. The CDR3 is CASSYREPYNEQFF. The CDR3 coding sequence is TGTGCCAGCAGTTACAGGGAGCCCTACAATGAGCAGTTCTTC.

The chain combines TRBV5-1 with TRBJ2-1; 9 nucleotides match TRBD1. Losses at the gene ends were 0 bases for V and 3 bases for J; bases not matched to a gene: 4. This CDR3 is 16 amino acids long. CDR1 is SGHRS, CDR2 YFSETQ, per germline. CDR3 sequence: CASSLAGTGRYNEQFF. CDR3 coding DNA: TGCGCCAGCAGCTTGGCCGGGACAGGGCGCTACAATGAGCAGTTCTTC.

The V call is TRBV7-9, the J call TRBJ1-3; D gene uncertain. V shed 5 bases and J shed 4 bases, with 15 bases lying between them. CDR3 length: 15 residues. Germline CDR1 reads SEHNR; CDR2 reads FQNEAQ (reference sequence). The CDR3: CASSAQGSMGNTIYF. Here the CDR3 DNA reads TGTGCCAGCAGCGCTCAAGGATCCATGGGAAACACCATATATTTT.

The chain has TRBV2 and TRBJ1-5, with no clear D. The CDR3 sequence is 14 residues long. Germline values: CDR1 SNHLY, CDR2 FYNNEI. Trimming removed 3 bases at V and 0 bases at J, with 6 bases between. The CDR3 protein is CASSDRNSNQPQHF. The CDR3 nucleotides are TGTGCCAGCAGTGACAGAAATAGCAATCAGCCCCAGCATTTT.

This clone was counted a few times. The rearrangement joins TRBV5-1 to TRBJ2-5; D might be TRBD2 (6 bases). This CDR3 contains 17 residues. V was trimmed by 7 bases and J by 2 bases, leaving 24 bases between them. Germline lookup yields CDR1 SGHRS and CDR2 YFSETQ. The CDR3 is CASSGGRNSGDQETQYF. The CDR3 DNA follows: TGCGCCAGCTCAGGAGGTAGAAACTCGGGGGATCAAGAGACCCAGTACTTC.

The V gene is TRBV5-1, the J gene TRBJ2-1; D may be TRBD1 (6 bases). V lost 10 bases, J lost 3 bases, and 26 bases lay in between. Germline V gene sequence: CDR1 SGHRS, CDR2 YFSETQ. The CDR3 covers 17 residues. CDR3: CASRDWADSQDYNEQFF. The CDR3 region has the DNA TGCGCCTCTCGTGATTGGGCGGACAGCCAGGACTACAATGAGCAGTTCTTC.

This sequence joins TRBV27 and TRBJ1-1; no definite D call. Germline lookup yields CDR1 MNHEY and CDR2 SMNVEV (reference sequence). Trimming took 9 bases from V and 4 from J, leaving 18 bases between them. The length of the CDR3 is 14 residues. The CDR3 sequence is CASHPLSIGTEAFF. The CDR3 DNA follows: TGTGCCAGTCACCCGTTGAGCATTGGCACTGAAGCTTTCTTT.